This T cell receptor beta chain was retrieved from a study of cytomegalovirus exposure and HLA in healthy donors. The PCR ran on 60 Vbeta and 13 Jbeta primers. Using immunoSEQ multiplex PCR, the repertoire was profiled, and TCRdb retains in-frame clones only, with some absent. The sample includes 100,000 to 150,000 clones, more than 60% of them seen just once. Study-level results: Roughly uniform depth of sequencing across donors was assumed in presence/absence analyses. It was likely that a cluster of highly shared sequence variants was a sequencing artifact.

Nominally healthy donors provided the samples, though records likely missed some immune exposures. Comment on this clone: What it binds is unknown.

This CDR3 has 15 amino acids. Per the germline V gene, CDR1 is LGHNA and CDR2 is YNFKEQ. V trimming: 2 bases; J trimming: 7 bases; junction bases outside the gene matches: 3. The source of this sequence is a woman in her sixties in good health and CMV-seropositive. This chain links TRBV4-2 with TRBJ1-6, with 9 bases lining up with TRBD1. Material: PBMCs. The CDR3 here is CASSQKDRGNSPLHF. As DNA, the CDR3 is TGTGCCAGCAGCCAAAAGGACAGGGGAAATTCACCCCTCCACTTT.